These 14 T cell receptor beta chains were all obtained from the same sample, sequenced in a study of OX40 agonist ivuxolimab in advanced cancers. The receptor library was made with the immunoSEQ multiplex PCR assay. TCRdb obtained this table from immuneACCESS and retained in-frame rearrangements with V and J assigned. These tables miss some clones; where compared with another copy, unresolved V genes account for less than half of the shortfall, and the remainder is unexplained. This sample lists tens of thousands of clones; 84% were detected once. Of the sample, roughly 4.4% falls within the top ten clones. Material: CD4+ or CD8+ T cells sorted from blood, obtained in a trial of the OX40 agonist ivuxolimab. The receptors were sampled from an adult with an advanced solid tumor such as melanoma, head and neck, liver or kidney cancer.

V usage is TRBV2 and J usage is TRBJ1-2, with no clear D. This CDR3 is built from 12 residues. Trimming left V 5 bases short and J 8 bases short, with 12 bases between. Germline CDR1 reads SNHLY; CDR2 reads FYNNEI. The DNA of the CDR3 is TGTGCCAGCAGTCAGACCAGAGGGGGCTACACCTTC. Protein: CASSQTRGGYTF.

The chain carries TRBV29-1 and TRBJ1-5; no clear D gene. V lost 5 bases to trimming and J lost 2 bases, with 10 bases between them. The CDR3 sequence is 13 residues long. Germline V gene sequence: CDR1 SQVTM, CDR2 ANQGSEA. DNA for the CDR3: TGCAGCGTTCAAGGGCTTGGCAATCAGCCCCAGCATTTT. Translated: CSVQGLGNQPQHF. The full variable domain, in which reference TRBV29-1 and TRBJ1-5 provide the parts outside the CDR3, is SAVISQKPSRDICQRGTSLTIQCQVDSQVTMMFWYRQQPGQSLTLIATANQGSEATYESGFVIDKFPISRPNLTFSTLTVSNMSPEDSSIYLCSVQGLGNQPQHFGDGTRLSIL.

This clone was seen just once. The rearrangement joins TRBV2 to TRBJ1-2; D is unclear. V lost 3 bases to trimming and J lost 7 bases, with 6 bases between them. Germline V gives CDR1 SNHLY, CDR2 FYNNEI. The CDR3 covers 11 residues. The DNA of the CDR3 is TGTGCCAGCAGTGATCGGGGTGGCTACACCTTC. Translated, it gives CASSDRGGYTF.

This clone has just a few counts. The rearrangement links TRBV6-4 to TRBJ2-5; D gene ambiguous. Germline values: CDR1 MRHNA, CDR2 SNTAGT. Trimming took off 2 bases at V and 4 bases at J, with 11 bases between the two ends. The length of the CDR3 is 14 residues. DNA for the CDR3: TGTGCCAGCAGTGACCCTCAGAGATTAGAGACCCAGTACTTC. Translating gives CASSDPQRLETQYF.

The chain is built from TRBV7-9 and TRBJ2-1; D might be TRBD2 (5 bases). Germline V CDR1 and CDR2: SEHNR, FQNEAQ (reference sequence). The CDR3 totals 14 residues. The V and J ends lost 7 bases and 3 bases respectively, with 13 bases between them. The CDR3 DNA follows: TGTGCCAGCACAAACGGGATCGGCTACAATGAGCAGTTCTTC. Residues: CASTNGIGYNEQFF.

This clone was found once. This chain links TRBV2 with TRBJ2-5; no definite D call. The J call is uncertain, as TRBJ2-7 better fits the DNA end. The length of the CDR3 is 12 residues. Germline CDR1 SNHLY, CDR2 FYNNEI. The chain's CDR3 is CASSLRPYEQYF. The CDR3 region has the DNA TGTGCCAGCAGTCTGCGACCCTACGAGCAGTACTTC.

The V call is TRBV7-3, the J call TRBJ2-1; 9 nucleotides match TRBD1. The CDR3 totals 15 residues. In germline, CDR1 is SGHTA, CDR2 FQGTGA. Germline trimming cut 4 bases from V and 1 base from J; bases unmatched to any gene: 2. This CDR3 is CASSSGQGSYNEQFF. The DNA of the CDR3 is TGTGCCAGCAGCTCGGGACAGGGTTCCTACAATGAGCAGTTCTTC.

The chain links TRBV11-2 to TRBJ2-7; the match to TRBD2 covers 7 bases. V was clipped by 5 bases and J by 5 bases; unmatched bases: 6. The CDR3 totals 13 residues. Germline-derived CDR1 and CDR2 are SGHAT and FQNNGV. The CDR3 DNA follows: TGTGCCAGCAGCCGGAGCGGGATCGACGAGCAGTACTTC. This encodes CASSRSGIDEQYF.

The rearrangement uses TRBV6-6 and TRBJ2-5; D is possibly TRBD1 (6 bases). This CDR3 is 14 amino acids long. CDR1 is MNHNY and CDR2 is SVGAGI in the germline V gene (reference sequence). Trimming removed 4 bases from V and 5 bases from J, with 14 bases in between. CDR3 DNA: TGTGCCAGCAGTTTGTTTGGGGGCGGGGAGACCCAGTACTTC. Translated, it gives CASSLFGGGETQYF.

This clone was found a few times. This sequence joins TRBV5-1 and TRBJ2-1; D possibly matches TRBD1 or TRBD2 (5 bases each). Germline V gene sequence: CDR1 SGHRS, CDR2 YFSETQ. Trimming pared 5 bases from V and 9 bases from J, leaving 15 bases between. The CDR3 loop spans 13 amino acids. In DNA form, the CDR3 reads TGCGCCAGCAGTGTTTGGGGGTCTCGTGAGCAGTTCTTC. Translating it yields CASSVWGSREQFF.

This clone is labeled medium-sized. V usage is TRBV6-6 and J usage is TRBJ1-5; D possibly corresponds to TRBD1 (6 bases). The germline CDR1 and CDR2 sequences are MNHNY and SVGAGI (reference sequence). Deletions cut 4 bases from V and 4 bases from J, with 11 bases between. The CDR3 spans 14 residues. The chain's CDR3 is CASSLQGGNQPQHF. The CDR3 DNA follows: TGTGCCAGCAGTTTACAGGGAGGGAATCAGCCCCAGCATTTT.

V and J are TRBV7-3 and TRBJ1-1, with no clear D. CDR1 SGHTA and CDR2 FQGTGA come from the germline V gene. The CDR3 totals 13 residues. The V and J ends lost 1 base and 2 bases respectively, with 5 bases between them. CDR3 coding DNA: TGTGCCAGCAGCTTAAGCGGCAACACTGAAGCTTTCTTT. It specifies CASSLSGNTEAFF.

The chain couples TRBV11-2 to TRBJ2-2; maybe TRBD1 (6 bases). This CDR3 is built from 14 residues. Germline assignment: CDR1 SGHAT and CDR2 FQNNGV. V lost 6 bases to trimming and J lost 5 bases, with 13 bases between them. CDR3 DNA: TGTGCCAGCAGACCGACAGGATCTACCGGGGAGCTGTTTTTT. Residues: CASRPTGSTGELFF. Using reference TRBV11-2 and TRBJ2-2 for the parts outside the CDR3, the full variable domain is EAGVAQSPRYKIIEKRQSVAFWCNPISGHATLYWYQQILGQGPKLLIQFQNNGVVDDSQLPKDRFSAERLKGVDSTLKIQPAKLEDSAVYLCASRPTGSTGELFFGEGSRLTVL.

The chain recombines TRBV5-1 with TRBJ1-1, with 9 bases fitting TRBD1. After removal of 3 bases from V and 5 bases from J, the junction contained 5 bases not matched to a gene. The CDR3 loop spans 14 amino acids. The germline V gene has CDR1 SGHRS and CDR2 YFSETQ. CDR3 protein: CASSSTGGRTEAFF. CDR3 nucleotides: TGCGCCAGCAGCTCTACAGGGGGCCGGACTGAAGCTTTCTTT.